This T cell receptor beta chain was captured by sequencing in a study of OX40 agonist ivuxolimab in advanced cancers. At the level of the study: Patient treatment consisted of intravenous ivuxolimab administration every 2 weeks at 0.01 to 10 mg/kg.

Method: immunoSEQ multiplex PCR; TCRdb's copy keeps in-frame clones and lacks some. The data hold 65,000 to 85,000 clones, with 85% to 90% observed a single time. Points from the study as a whole: With doses of 0.1-3.0 mg/kg, partial responders showed among the lowest clonal expansion. At doses 0.1 to 3.0 mg/kg, CD4+ and CD8+ clones expanded.

A note on this clone: The antigen is unknown.

This clonotype originated in an adult with an advanced solid tumor such as melanoma, head and neck, liver or kidney cancer. Sequencing was performed on CD4+ or CD8+ T cells sorted from blood, taken in a trial of the OX40 agonist ivuxolimab.

The CDR3 DNA is TGTGCCAGCTCACCTAGGGGGGGAGATGGCTACACCTTC. Its protein product is CASSPRGGDGYTF. The chain has TRBV18 and TRBJ1-2, with D possibly matching TRBD1 (6 bases). From germline, CDR1 is KGHSH and CDR2 LQKENI. Between the trimmed V and J ends, which lost 3 bases and 6 bases, there was a span of 11 bases. The CDR3 loop spans 13 amino acids.